This paragraph reports one T cell receptor beta chain. The sample originates from a study of response to subunit inactivated influenza vaccine. Looked up from germline, CDR1 is SQVTM and CDR2 is ANQGSEA. V shed 4 bases and J 6 bases; nucleotides not matched to a gene: 4. The CDR3 has 13 residues. One entry per CDR3 protein results from TCRdb running MiXCR on the RT-PCR reads. The data hold 550,000 to 800,000 distinct CDR3 sequences, with approximately 15% observed a single time. Sequences were derived from PBMCs from blood, sampled approximately 15 days before vaccination. V is TRBV29-1 and J is TRBJ2-7; 12 nucleotides agree with TRBD1. The clonotype was recovered from a man aged 50 to 60 who received an inactivated influenza vaccine. CDR3 bases: TGCAGCGTTGTTTGGGACAGGGGGCGCGAGCAGTACTTC. Encoded protein: CSVVWDRGREQYF.